The entry below describes one T cell receptor beta chain. These data come from a study of early stage breast cancer tumors. Across the whole study: ER+/PR+/HER2- status applied to about 75% of the 16 invasive breast tumors.

Each sample had two DNA replicates, 0.5 ug blood or around 1.4 ug tissue. Method: immunoSEQ multiplex PCR; TCRdb's copy keeps in-frame clones and lacks some. The repertoire holds some 47,000 clones, with around 83% as singletons. Trimming pared 2 bases from V and 0 bases from J, leaving 8 bases between. The CDR3 covers 15 residues. CDR1 and CDR2 from the germline V gene are MNHEY and SVGAGI. The receptor comes from a person between 45 and 65 years old with breast cancer. This chain joins TRBV6-5 and TRBJ1-3; D is unresolved. Sequencing was done on a sample of blood. CDR3 protein: CASSYRFSSGNTIYF. The CDR3 DNA reads as TGTGCCAGCAGTTACCGCTTCTCCTCTGGAAACACCATATATTTT.